This T cell receptor beta chain was recovered during a study of regulatory T cells in long-lasting Graves disease. Study-wide results and limits: Persistent patients had a count of shared public clonotypes (under 3,000) that exceeded that of new patients (approximately 1,000).

CDR3-region Arm-PCR and iRepertoire HTBI primers produced the TCR beta libraries. A single record per CDR3 protein comes from TCRdb applying MiXCR to the multiplex PCR reads. This repertoire shows approximately 400,000 distinct CDR3 sequences, roughly a quarter found once; its top ten account for about a quarter. In this sample, this clonotype turned up many times. The target antigen is unknown. The CDR3 totals 16 residues. Germline V CDR1 and CDR2: DFQATT, SNEGSKA (reference sequence). V shed 1 base and J 6 bases; nucleotides not matched to a gene: 9. As for time point: persistent/refractory GD, antithyroid drugs over 5 years with positive TRAb. RNA from PBMCs was the source of the TCR library. Nine milliliters of peripheral blood went into EDTA tubes.

This chain links TRBV20-1 with TRBJ1-6; TRBD1 aligns across 7 bases. The receptor's source is a female donor with Graves disease. This specimen consisted of peripheral blood mononuclear cells (PBMCs), obtained when the disease was refractory, from a patient treated with antithyroid drugs. The CDR3 sequence is CSARGRGGQSNSPLHF. The DNA for the CDR3 is TGCAGTGCTAGAGGGCGAGGGGGCCAGAGTAATTCACCCCTCCACTTT.